What follows are 6 T cell receptor beta chains derived from one specimen sequenced in a study of shared clonotypes between healthy human individuals. This table comes from immunoSEQ multiplex PCR, and its TCRdb copy is limited to in-frame clones, with some not included. There are a few million clones in the sample; just over 90% occur only once, and 0.39% lies in the top ten. Sequencing input: naive CD4+ T cells from PBMCs. Subset noted: CD45RA+ positively selected. The receptor set was obtained from a man between 18 and 29 years old in good health. Some clones in this sample may be carry-over from other donors' samples.

In DNA form, the CDR3 reads TGTGCCAGCAGTCCCCAGGGGGCGCGGGACCAAGAGACCCAGTACTTC. This sequence encodes CASSPQGARDQETQYF. The V gene is TRBV28, the J gene TRBJ2-5; 8 bases align to TRBD1. V trimming: 5 bases; J trimming: 0 bases; junction bases outside the gene matches: 8. Germline CDR1 and CDR2: MDHEN and SYDVKM. The CDR3 length is 16 residues.

This sequence joins TRBV5-1 and TRBJ2-2, with 7 nucleotides matching TRBD1. This CDR3 is 14 amino acids long. V gave up 4 bases and J gave up 4 bases; unmatched junction bases: 4. Looked up from germline, CDR1 is SGHRS and CDR2 is YFSETQ. The CDR3 reads CASSAAGGTGELFF. For the CDR3, the DNA is TGCGCCAGCAGCGCGGCAGGGGGCACCGGGGAGCTGTTTTTT. Full variable domain (outside the CDR3, taken from reference TRBV5-1 and TRBJ2-2): KAGVTQTPRYLIKTRGQQVTLSCSPISGHRSVSWYQQTPGQGLQFLFEYFSETQRNKGNFPGRFSGRQFSNSRSEMNVSTLELGDSALYLCASSAAGGTGELFFGEGSRLTVL.

The chain uses TRBV7-8 and TRBJ2-4; D is unresolved. V was pared by 2 bases and J by 0 bases, with 5 bases between. Germline loops: CDR1 SGHVS, CDR2 FQNEAQ. The CDR3 loop spans 14 amino acids. This chain's CDR3 is CASSLSVAKNIQYF. The CDR3, as DNA: TGTGCCAGCAGCTTAAGTGTAGCCAAAAACATTCAGTACTTC.

This clone was seen just once. This chain connects TRBV5-1 to TRBJ2-2; 8 nucleotides align to TRBD2. Germline trimming cut 4 bases from V and 6 bases from J; bases unmatched to any gene: 14. CDR3 length: 17 amino acids. Germline V gene data show CDR1 as SGHRS and CDR2 as YFSETQ. The CDR3 sequence: CASSQRPSGGRAGELFF. CDR3 in DNA: TGCGCCAGCAGCCAACGACCCTCGGGAGGGCGGGCCGGGGAGCTGTTTTTT.

This chain connects TRBV5-4 to TRBJ1-4; 10 bases fit TRBD1. This CDR3 has 16 amino acids. Germline assignment: CDR1 SGHNT and CDR2 YYREEE (reference sequence). J lost 6 bases, V lost 3 bases, and 8 bases had no gene match. The CDR3 DNA reads as TGTGCCAGCAGCTGGGGGACAGGGGTCCTTTATGAAAAACTGTTTTTT. This gives the protein CASSWGTGVLYEKLFF. The whole variable domain, remainder taken from reference TRBV5-4 and TRBJ1-4, is ETGVTQSPTHLIKTRGQQVTLRCSSQSGHNTVSWYQQALGQGPQFIFQYYREEENGRGNFPPRFSGLQFPNYSSELNVNALELDDSALYLCASSWGTGVLYEKLFFGSGTQLSVL.

This clone was observed once. The chain combines TRBV6-5 with TRBJ1-2; D unresolved. The germline CDR1 and CDR2 sequences are MNHEY and SVGAGI. Trimming removed 0 bases at V and 7 bases at J, with 12 bases between. The CDR3 totals 14 residues. The CDR3 region is CASSYSSWSGGYTF. The CDR3 DNA reads as TGTGCCAGCAGTTACTCGAGCTGGTCGGGTGGCTACACCTTC.